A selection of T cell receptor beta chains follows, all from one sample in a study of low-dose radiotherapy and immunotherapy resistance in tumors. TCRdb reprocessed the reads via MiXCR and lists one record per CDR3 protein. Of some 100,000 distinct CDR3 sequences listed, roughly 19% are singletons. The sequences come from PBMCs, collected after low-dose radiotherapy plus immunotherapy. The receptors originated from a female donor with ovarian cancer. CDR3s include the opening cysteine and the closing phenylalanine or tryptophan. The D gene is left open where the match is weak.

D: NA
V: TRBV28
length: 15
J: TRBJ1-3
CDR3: CASSWGRDSGNTIYF

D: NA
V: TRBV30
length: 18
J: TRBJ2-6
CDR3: CAWSHWQGVTSGANVLTF

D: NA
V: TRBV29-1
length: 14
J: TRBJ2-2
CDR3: CSVAGRGATGELFF

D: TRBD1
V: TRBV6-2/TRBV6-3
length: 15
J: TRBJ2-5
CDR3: CASGDSAGGQETQYF

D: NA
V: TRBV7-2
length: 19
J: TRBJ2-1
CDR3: CASSFFELVGASSYNEQFF

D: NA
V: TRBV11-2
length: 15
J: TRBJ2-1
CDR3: CASSFGGSSYNEQFF

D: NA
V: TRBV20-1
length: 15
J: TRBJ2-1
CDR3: CSARDLRGGYNEQFF

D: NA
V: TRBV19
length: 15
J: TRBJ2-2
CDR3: CASSLNEGSSGELFF

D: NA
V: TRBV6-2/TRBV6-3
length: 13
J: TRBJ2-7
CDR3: CASRKQGPYEQYF

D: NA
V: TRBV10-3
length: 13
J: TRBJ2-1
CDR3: CAISADSPNEQFF

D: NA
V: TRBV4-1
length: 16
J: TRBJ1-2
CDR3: CASSQDQGQWNYGYTF

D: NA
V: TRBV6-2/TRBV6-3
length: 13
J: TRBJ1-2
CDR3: CASSYQGPYGYTF

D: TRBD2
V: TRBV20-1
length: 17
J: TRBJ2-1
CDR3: CSARPSGLQSHYNEQFF

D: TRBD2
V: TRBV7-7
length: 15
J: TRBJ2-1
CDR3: CASSRLRTSMDEQFF

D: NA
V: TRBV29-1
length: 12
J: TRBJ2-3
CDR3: CSTEESTDTQYF

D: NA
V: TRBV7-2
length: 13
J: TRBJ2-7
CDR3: CASSPDTGRWQYF

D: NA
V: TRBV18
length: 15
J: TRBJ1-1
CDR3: CASSPASPPGTEAFF

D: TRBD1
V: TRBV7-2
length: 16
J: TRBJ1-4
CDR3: CASSLVGQGRNEKLFF

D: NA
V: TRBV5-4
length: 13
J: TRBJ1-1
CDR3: CASRVGYHTEAFF

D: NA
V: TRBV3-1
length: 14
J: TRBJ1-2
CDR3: CASSQDHFGYGYTF

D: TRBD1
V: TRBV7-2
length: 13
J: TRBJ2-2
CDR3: CASPDRVDGELFF

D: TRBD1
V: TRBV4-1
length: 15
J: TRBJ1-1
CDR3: CASRRQGNMNTEAFF

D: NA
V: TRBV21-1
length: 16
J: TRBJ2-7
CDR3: CASSLGGPAGAYEQYF

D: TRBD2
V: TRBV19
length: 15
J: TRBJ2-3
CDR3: CASCPSGVNTDTQYF

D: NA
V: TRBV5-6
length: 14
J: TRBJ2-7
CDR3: CASSLGPVAYEQYF

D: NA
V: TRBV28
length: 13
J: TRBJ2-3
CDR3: CASKGYPADTQYF

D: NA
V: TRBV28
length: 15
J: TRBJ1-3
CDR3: CASSLPRGSGNTIYF

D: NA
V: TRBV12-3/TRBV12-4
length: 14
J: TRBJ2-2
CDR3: CASSFGRSDGELFF

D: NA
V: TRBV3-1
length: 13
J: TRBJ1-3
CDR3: CASSRGSGNTIYF

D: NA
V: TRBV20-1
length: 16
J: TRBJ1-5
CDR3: CSAREGGPRGNQPQHF

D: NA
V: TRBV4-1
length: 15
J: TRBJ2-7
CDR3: CASSLQVRGAHEQYF

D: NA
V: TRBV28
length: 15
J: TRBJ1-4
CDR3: CASSPTLVLNEKLFF

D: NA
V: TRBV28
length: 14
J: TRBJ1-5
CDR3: CASSYLRSNQPQHF

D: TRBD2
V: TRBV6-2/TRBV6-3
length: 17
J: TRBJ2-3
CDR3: CASSYLSSGEATDTQYF

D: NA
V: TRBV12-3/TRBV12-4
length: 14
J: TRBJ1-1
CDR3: CASSFRDTNTEAFF

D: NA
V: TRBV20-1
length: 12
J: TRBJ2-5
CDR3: CSARGRGETQYF

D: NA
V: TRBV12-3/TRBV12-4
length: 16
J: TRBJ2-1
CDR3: CASSLSARPYYNEQFF

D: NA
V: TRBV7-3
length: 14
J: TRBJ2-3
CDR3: CASSLVHSTDTQYF

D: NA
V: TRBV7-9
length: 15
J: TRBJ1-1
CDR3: CASSGPGGGWTEAFF

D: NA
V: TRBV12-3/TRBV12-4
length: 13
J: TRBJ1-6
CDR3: CASSLSGDSPLHF

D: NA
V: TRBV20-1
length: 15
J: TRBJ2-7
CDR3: CSARDLQDPTYEQYF

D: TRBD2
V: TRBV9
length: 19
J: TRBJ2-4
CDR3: CASSVGVASGGLAKNIQYF

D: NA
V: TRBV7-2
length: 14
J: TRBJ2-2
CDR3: CASSSGPNLGELFF

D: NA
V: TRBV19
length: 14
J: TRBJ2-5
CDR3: CATKPYRTEETQYF

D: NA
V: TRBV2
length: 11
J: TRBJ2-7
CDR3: CASSYAYEQYF

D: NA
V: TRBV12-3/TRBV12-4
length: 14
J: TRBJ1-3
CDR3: CASRPALYRNTIYF

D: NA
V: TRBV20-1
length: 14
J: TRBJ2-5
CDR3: CSARGQGREETQYF

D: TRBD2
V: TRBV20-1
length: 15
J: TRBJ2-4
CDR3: CSASPELAGVGLQYF

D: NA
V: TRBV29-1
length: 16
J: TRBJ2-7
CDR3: CSAHYTTGRGTTGQYF

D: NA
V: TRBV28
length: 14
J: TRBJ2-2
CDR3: CASRRGGDTGELFF

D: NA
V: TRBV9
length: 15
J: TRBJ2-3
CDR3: CASSVTPRPVDTQYF

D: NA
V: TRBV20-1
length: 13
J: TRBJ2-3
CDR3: CSALEGDTDTQYF

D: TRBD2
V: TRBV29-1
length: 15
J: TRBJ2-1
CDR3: CSVSRTSGIGNEQFF

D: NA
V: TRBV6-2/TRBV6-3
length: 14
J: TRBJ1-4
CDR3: CASSPRGYNEKLFF

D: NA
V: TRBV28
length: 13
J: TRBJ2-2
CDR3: CASVTGLTGELFF

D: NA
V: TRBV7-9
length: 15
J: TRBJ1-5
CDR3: CASSLGSTYNQPQHF

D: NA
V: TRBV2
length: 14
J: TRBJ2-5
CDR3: CASSERQLQETQYF